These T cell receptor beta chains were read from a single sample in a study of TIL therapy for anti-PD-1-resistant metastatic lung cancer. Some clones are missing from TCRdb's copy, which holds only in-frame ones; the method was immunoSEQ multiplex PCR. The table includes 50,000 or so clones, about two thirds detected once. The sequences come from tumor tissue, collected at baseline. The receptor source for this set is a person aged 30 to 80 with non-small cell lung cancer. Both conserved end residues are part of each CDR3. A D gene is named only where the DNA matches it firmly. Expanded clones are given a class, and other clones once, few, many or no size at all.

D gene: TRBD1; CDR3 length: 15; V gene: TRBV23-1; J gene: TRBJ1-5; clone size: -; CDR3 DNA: TGCGCCAGCACCCGGACTACAGGGGCTGGTCAGCCCCAGCATTTT; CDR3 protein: CASTRTTGAGQPQHF
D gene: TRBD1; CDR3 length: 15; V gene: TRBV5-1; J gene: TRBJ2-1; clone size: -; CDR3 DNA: TGCGCCAGCAGCACCGGGACAGGGGGGTACAATGAGCAGTTCTTC; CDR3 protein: CASSTGTGGYNEQFF
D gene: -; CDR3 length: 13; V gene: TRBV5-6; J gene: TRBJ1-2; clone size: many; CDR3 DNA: TGTGCCAGCAGCCCGTGGGGGTACTATGGCTACACCTTC; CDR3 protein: CASSPWGYYGYTF
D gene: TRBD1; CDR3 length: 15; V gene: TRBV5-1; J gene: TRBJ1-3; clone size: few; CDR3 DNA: TGCGCCAGCAGCACCGGGACAGCCTCTGGAAACACCATATATTTT; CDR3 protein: CASSTGTASGNTIYF
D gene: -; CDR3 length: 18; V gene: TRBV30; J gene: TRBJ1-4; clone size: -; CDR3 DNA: TGTGCCTGGAGCCCATGGGTAGGGACTTCTTGGACGGGTGAAAAACTGTTTTTT; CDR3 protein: CAWSPWVGTSWTGEKLFF
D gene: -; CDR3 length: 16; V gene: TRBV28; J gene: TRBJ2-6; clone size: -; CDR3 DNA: TGTGCCAGCAGTTTACCAACAGGTACTGGGGCCAACGTCCTGACTTTC; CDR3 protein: CASSLPTGTGANVLTF
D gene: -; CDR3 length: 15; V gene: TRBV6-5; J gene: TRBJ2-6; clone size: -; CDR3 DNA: TGTGCCAGCAGTTACTCGGGGCCGCGGGCCAACGTCCTGACTTTC; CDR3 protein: CASSYSGPRANVLTF
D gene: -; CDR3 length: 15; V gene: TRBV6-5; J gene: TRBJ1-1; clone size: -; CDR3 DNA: TGTGCCAGCAGTTCCACGGACCGGGGTTATACTGAAGCTTTCTTT; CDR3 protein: CASSSTDRGYTEAFF
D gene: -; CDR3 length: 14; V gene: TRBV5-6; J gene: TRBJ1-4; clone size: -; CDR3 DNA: TGTGCCAGCAGCTTCACCGGGATTAATGAAAAACTGTTTTTT; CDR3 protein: CASSFTGINEKLFF
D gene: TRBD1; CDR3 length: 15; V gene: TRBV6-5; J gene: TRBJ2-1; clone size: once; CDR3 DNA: TGTGCCAGCAGTCACGGGACAGGGGGTTTCAATGAGCAGTTCTTC; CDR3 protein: CASSHGTGGFNEQFF
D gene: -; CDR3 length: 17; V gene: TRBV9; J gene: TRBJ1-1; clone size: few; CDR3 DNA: TGTGCCAGCAGCGTAGACCCGCGGGCGGGCCTGAACAGTGAAGCTTTCTTT; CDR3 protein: CASSVDPRAGLNSEAFF
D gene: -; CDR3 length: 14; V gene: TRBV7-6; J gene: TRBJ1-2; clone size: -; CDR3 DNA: TGTGCCAGCAGTTTCCCAGGAGGCCGCGATGGCTACACCTTC; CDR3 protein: CASSFPGGRDGYTF
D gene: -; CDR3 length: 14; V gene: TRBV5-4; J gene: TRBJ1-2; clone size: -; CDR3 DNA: TGTGCCAGCACCCCGCGCGGGGTTGACTATGGCTACACCTTC; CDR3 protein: CASTPRGVDYGYTF
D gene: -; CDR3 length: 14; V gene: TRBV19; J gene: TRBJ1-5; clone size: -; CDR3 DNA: TGTGCCAGTAGTCCACCCCGGCGCAATCAGCCCCAGCATTTT; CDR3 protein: CASSPPRRNQPQHF
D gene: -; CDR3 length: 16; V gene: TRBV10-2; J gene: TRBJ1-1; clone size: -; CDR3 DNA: TGCGCCAGCAGTGAGGTTTTAGGCAGGGCGATCACTGAAGCTTTCTTT; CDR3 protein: CASSEVLGRAITEAFF
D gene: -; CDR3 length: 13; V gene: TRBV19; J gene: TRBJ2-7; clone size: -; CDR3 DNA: TGTGCCAGTAGTATGGACCGTTCCTACGAGCAGTACTTC; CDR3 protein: CASSMDRSYEQYF
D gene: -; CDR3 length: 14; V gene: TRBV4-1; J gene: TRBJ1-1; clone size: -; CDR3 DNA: TGCGCCAGCAGCCCTTTACAGGGAGGGACTGAAGCTTTCTTT; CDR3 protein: CASSPLQGGTEAFF
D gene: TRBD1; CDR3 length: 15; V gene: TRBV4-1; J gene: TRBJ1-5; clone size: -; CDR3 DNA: TGCGCCAGCAGCCAATGGACAGGGCCCCAGGGGACCCAGCATTTT; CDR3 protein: CASSQWTGPQGTQHF
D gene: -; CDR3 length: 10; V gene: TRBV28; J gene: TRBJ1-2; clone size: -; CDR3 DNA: TGTGCCAGCAGGGGAAGTGGCTACACCTTC; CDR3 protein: CASRGSGYTF
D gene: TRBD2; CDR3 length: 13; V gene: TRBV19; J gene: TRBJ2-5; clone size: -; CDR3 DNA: TGTGCCACCGGGGAGGGTTGGCAAGAGACCCAGTACTTC; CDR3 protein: CATGEGWQETQYF
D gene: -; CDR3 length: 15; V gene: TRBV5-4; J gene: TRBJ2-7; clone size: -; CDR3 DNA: TGTGCCAGCAGCTTGGCCACACTCGAGCCCTACGAGCAGTACTTC; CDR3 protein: CASSLATLEPYEQYF
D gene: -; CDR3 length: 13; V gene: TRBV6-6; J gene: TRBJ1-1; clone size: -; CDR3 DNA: TGTGCCAGCAGTTACAGTCTGAACACTGAAGCTTTCTTT; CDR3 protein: CASSYSLNTEAFF
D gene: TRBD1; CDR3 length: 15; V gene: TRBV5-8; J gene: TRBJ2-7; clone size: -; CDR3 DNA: TGTGCCAGCAGCTTGGCCCCAGGGGGCGCCTACGAGCAGTACTTC; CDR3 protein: CASSLAPGGAYEQYF
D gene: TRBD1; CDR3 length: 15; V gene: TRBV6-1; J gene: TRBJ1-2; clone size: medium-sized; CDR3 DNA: TGTGCCAGCACCGAGACAGGGCTCCCTAACTATGGCTACACCTTC; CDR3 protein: CASTETGLPNYGYTF
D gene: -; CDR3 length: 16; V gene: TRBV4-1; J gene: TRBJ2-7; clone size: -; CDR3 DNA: TGCGCCAGCAGCACGTCCGCCCAGGTCCCCTCCTACGAGCAGTACTTC; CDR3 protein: CASSTSAQVPSYEQYF
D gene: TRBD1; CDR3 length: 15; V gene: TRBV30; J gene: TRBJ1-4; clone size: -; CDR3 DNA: TGTGCCTGGAGTGTACTGGGACAGGGGGCTGAAAAACTGTTTTTT; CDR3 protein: CAWSVLGQGAEKLFF
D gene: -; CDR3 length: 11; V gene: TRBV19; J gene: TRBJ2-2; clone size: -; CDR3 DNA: TGTGCCAGTGGAAGCGTAGGGGAGCTGTTTTTT; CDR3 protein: CASGSVGELFF
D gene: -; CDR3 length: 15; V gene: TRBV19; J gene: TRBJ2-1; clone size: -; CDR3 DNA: TGTGCCAGTAGTATAGGAGGAGGGCTCAACAATGAGCAGTTCTTC; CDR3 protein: CASSIGGGLNNEQFF